The 7 T cell receptor beta chains given below trace back to one sample, sequenced in a study of regulatory T cells in long-lasting Graves disease. Through Arm-PCR of CDR3 regions and iRepertoire HTBI primers, TCR beta libraries were built. TCRdb reanalysed the multiplex PCR reads using MiXCR and keeps one entry per CDR3 protein. The sample records 700,000 or so distinct CDR3 sequences, around 32% being singletons. Time point indicated: persistent/refractory GD, antithyroid drugs over 5 years with positive TRAb. The TCR library was made from RNA that had been extracted from PBMCs in TRIzol. The specimen was peripheral blood mononuclear cells (PBMCs), collected when the disease was refractory, from a patient treated with antithyroid drugs. These receptors originate from a female donor with Graves disease.

This chain links TRBV7-3 with TRBJ1-6, with a tentative D call TRBD1 (6 bases). V was clipped by 0 bases and J by 8 bases, with 11 bases between them. CDR1 and CDR2 (germline): SGHTA, FQGTGA. This CDR3 region has 15 residues. CDR3 in DNA: TGTGCCAGCAGCTTAACCCCGGACAGCTATTCACCCCTCCACTTT. This translates into CASSLTPDSYSPLHF.

CDR3 bases: TGCAGTGCTAGACCAAGTGGGGGGAACACTGAAGCTTTCTTT. It translates to CSARPSGGNTEAFF. The chain carries TRBV20-1 and TRBJ1-1; weak D call: TRBD1 (5 bases). Germline V gene data show CDR1 as DFQATT and CDR2 as SNEGSKA (reference sequence). The CDR3 totals 14 residues. The V gene lost 2 bases and the J gene lost 1 base, with 11 bases spanning the gap.

V and J are TRBV7-2 and TRBJ1-2; D unresolved. V was shortened by 5 bases and J by 12 bases, with 19 bases between the two germline ends. The CDR3 runs 13 residues. Germline V CDR1 and CDR2: SGHTA, FQGNSA. This chain's CDR3 is CASSPQWASAHTF. CDR3 nucleotides: TGTGCCAGCAGCCCTCAGTGGGCCTCGGCCCACACCTTC.

This clonotype was seen a few times. The chain carries TRBV12-3 or TRBV12-4 and TRBJ1-1; weak D call: TRBD1 (5 bases). With 6 bases removed from V and 0 bases from J, the gap between germline ends came to 11 bases. This CDR3 region has 14 residues. DNA of the CDR3: TGTGCCAGCAGCCGGGACCAGATGAACACTGAAGCTTTCTTT. Its protein product is CASSRDQMNTEAFF.

This chain links TRBV7-9 with TRBJ1-5; no clear D gene. Looked up from germline, CDR1 is SEHNR and CDR2 is FQNEAQ (reference sequence). Deletions cut 5 bases from V and 0 bases from J, with 8 bases between. This CDR3 comprises 14 residues. CDR3: CASSENFSNQPQHF. The CDR3 DNA sequence: TGTGCCAGCAGCGAGAACTTTAGCAATCAGCCCCAGCATTTT.

This clonotype was seen ten or more times. The CDR3 bases are TGTGCCAGCAGTTTTCGGGGAACCTACACCTTC. It specifies CASSFRGTYTF. The V and J genes are TRBV28 and TRBJ1-2; D is unclear. Looked up from germline, CDR1 is MDHEN and CDR2 is SYDVKM. The CDR3 is made up of 11 amino acids. V lost 3 bases and J lost 10, with 9 bases in between.

The sample holds a few counts of this clonotype. This rearrangement joins TRBV6-1 to TRBJ1-6; possible D gene TRBD1, 6 bases. The V gene lost 5 bases and the J gene lost 6 bases, with 17 bases spanning the gap. In germline, CDR1 is MNHNS, CDR2 SASEGT. The CDR3 has 16 residues. CDR3 sequence: CASSSRGQGSNSPLHF. Written as DNA, the CDR3 is TGTGCCAGCAGTAGCCGGGGGCAGGGGAGTAATTCACCCCTCCACTTT.